This entry features one T cell receptor beta chain sequence. Looked up from germline, CDR1 is KGHDR and CDR2 is SFDVKD. V was trimmed by 1 base and J by 4 bases, leaving 13 bases between them. The CDR3 spans 15 residues. The table came from immunoSEQ multiplex PCR; TCRdb's copy has only in-frame clones and leaves some out. The sample carries roughly 150,000 clones, 80% to 90% recorded once. The data stem from a study of blood T cell repertoires in COVID-19. The material sequenced was peripheral blood. The chain joins TRBV24-1 to TRBJ2-7, with a weak D call TRBD1 (5 bases). The TCR comes from a woman in her thirties or forties with acute or convalescent COVID-19. The DNA of the CDR3 is TGTGCCACCAGTGATTTTAAGGCAGGACATTACGAGCAGTACTTC. It is translated as CATSDFKAGHYEQYF.